The rows below give T cell receptor beta chains drawn from one sample of a study of CD8 T cells in ankylosing spondylitis. TCRdb ran MiXCR on the 5' RACE reads and lists one entry per CDR3 protein. Of about 450,000 distinct CDR3 sequences listed, roughly a quarter were seen once; the top ten hold 0.85% to 1%. The sample was blood, either unsorted or a sorted T cell fraction (not recorded which). These TCRs come from a male donor with ankylosing spondylitis. The CDR3 runs from the conserved cysteine through the conserved F or W. D genes are given only for firm matches. Not every row has a clone size; where given, it reads once, few, many or a size class.

TRBD1,few,TRBV25-1,TRBJ1-5,TGTGCCAGCAGGGGACAGGGAGGCAATCAGCCCCAGCATTTT,CASRGQGGNQPQHF
TRBD2,.,TRBV2,TRBJ2-7,TGTGCCAGCAGTGAATTGGGCGGGGGGATCTACGAGCAGTACTTC,CASSELGGGIYEQYF
TRBD1,.,TRBV3-1,TRBJ2-1,TGTGCCAGCAGCCATGACAGGGACAATGAGCAGTTCTTC,CASSHDRDNEQFF
TRBD1,few,TRBV7-2,TRBJ2-3,TGTGCCAGCAGCTTAGGGGGACAGGCACTTGATACGCAGTATTTT,CASSLGGQALDTQYF
.,.,TRBV4-1,TRBJ2-1,TGCGCCAGCAGCCCCCGCCCCCCTAAGGGTGAGCAGTTCTTC,CASSPRPPKGEQFF
.,few,TRBV15,TRBJ2-5,TGTGCCACCAGCAGAGATGTGGGTGTCCAAGAGACCCAGTACTTC,CATSRDVGVQETQYF
TRBD1,.,TRBV4-2,TRBJ2-2,TGTGCCAGCAGCTCGGGACAGATCATACTCCCCGGGGAGCTGTTTTTT,CASSSGQIILPGELFF
TRBD2,few,TRBV7-9,TRBJ2-3,TGTGCCAGCAGCTTCTCGGGAGGTCCCACAGATACGCAGTATTTT,CASSFSGGPTDTQYF
TRBD1,few,TRBV12-3/TRBV12-4,TRBJ2-6,TGTGCCAGCAGTTTCGGACAGGGGGCTCTTGGGGCCAACGTCCTGACTTTC,CASSFGQGALGANVLTF
.,.,TRBV10-3,TRBJ2-2,TGTGCCATCAGTGAACCGAACACCGGGGAGCTGTTTTTT,CAISEPNTGELFF
TRBD2,.,TRBV5-1,TRBJ2-1,TGCGCCAGCAGCTTGGCCGGGGGACTAGCGGGAGGGAATGAGCAGTTCTTC,CASSLAGGLAGGNEQFF
.,.,TRBV11-2,TRBJ2-7,TGTGCCAGCAGCCTAAGGACTGGGGAAACCTACGAGCAGTACTTC,CASSLRTGETYEQYF
.,many,TRBV5-1,TRBJ1-1,TGCGCCAGCAGTCCGGACTGGAACACTGAAGCTTTCTTT,CASSPDWNTEAFF
TRBD2,many,TRBV11-2,TRBJ2-3,TGTGCCAGCAGCTTACTATCCGGGAGGTCAGATACGCAGTATTTT,CASSLLSGRSDTQYF
TRBD1,many,TRBV5-1,TRBJ2-1,TGCGCCAGCAGCGACAGGGCCCATACGGGGGAGCAGTTCTTC,CASSDRAHTGEQFF
.,.,TRBV3-1,TRBJ1-1,TGTGCCAGCAGCCACACCTCGGGCCGCGAAACTGAAGCTTTCTTT,CASSHTSGRETEAFF
.,.,TRBV18,TRBJ2-7,TGTGCCAGCTCAGTCGCAGAGGCCTACGAGCAGTACTTC,CASSVAEAYEQYF